These 25 T cell receptor beta chains were sequenced from one sample in a study of T cells after yellow fever vaccination. Via MiXCR, TCRdb re-called the 5' RACE reads, giving one row per CDR3 protein. In the table there are 230,000 or so distinct CDR3 sequences, more than 3.5% of which are singletons. The input for sequencing was PBMCs, taken 15 days after the yellow fever booster vaccination. These TCRs come from a man aged 18-30 years who received the YFV17D yellow fever vaccine.

This clonotype was picked up many times. This chain uses TRBV9 with TRBJ1-2, with D possibly being TRBD1 (6 bases). The V gene lost 2 bases and the J gene lost 3 bases, with 8 bases spanning the gap. Germline CDR1 SGDLS, CDR2 YYNGEE. The CDR3 loop spans 13 amino acids. Here the CDR3 reads CASSVRGDYGYTF. CDR3 DNA sequence: TGTGCCAGCAGCGTCAGGGGAGACTATGGCTACACCTTC.

This clonotype came up many times. The rearrangement links TRBV7-2 to TRBJ2-3; no clear D gene. V was cut by 3 bases and J by 5 bases, with 15 bases left in between. The CDR3 is 15 amino acids. The germline V gene encodes CDR1 SGHTA and CDR2 FQGNSA. Here the CDR3 DNA reads TGTGCCAGCAGCTTCCGGGCCTCACCGGGAGATACGCAGTATTTT. Translation gives CASSFRASPGDTQYF.

This clonotype occurred many times. The genes are TRBV5-1 and TRBJ2-1; TRBD2 is a possible D gene (6 bases). Germline V gene sequence: CDR1 SGHRS, CDR2 YFSETQ. V was trimmed by 2 bases and J by 9 bases, leaving 21 bases between them. This CDR3 comprises 16 residues. The CDR3 loop reads CASSFSSTPVGGEQFF. The CDR3 DNA sequence: TGCGCCAGCAGCTTCTCCTCTACCCCGGTCGGGGGTGAGCAGTTCTTC.

There are many counts of this clonotype. The chain joins TRBV5-1 to TRBJ2-2, with 8 bases that match TRBD1. Germline V gene lookup returns CDR1 SGHRS and CDR2 YFSETQ. Trimming cost V 3 bases and J 4 bases; bases outside gene matches: 2. The CDR3 runs to 14 residues. The CDR3 sequence is CASSWTGFTGELFF. For the CDR3, the DNA is TGCGCCAGCAGCTGGACAGGGTTCACCGGGGAGCTGTTTTTT. Variable domain in full (rest from reference TRBV5-1 and TRBJ2-2): KAGVTQTPRYLIKTRGQQVTLSCSPISGHRSVSWYQQTPGQGLQFLFEYFSETQRNKGNFPGRFSGRQFSNSRSEMNVSTLELGDSALYLCASSWTGFTGELFFGEGSRLTVL.

This clonotype was counted many times. The chain carries TRBV5-1 and TRBJ1-1, with a tentative D call TRBD1 (5 bases). Germline-derived CDR1 and CDR2 are SGHRS and YFSETQ. CDR3 length: 14 residues. Trimming took 3 bases from V and 1 from J, leaving 10 bases between them. CDR3 residues: CASSSQGANTEAFF. DNA of the CDR3: TGCGCCAGCAGCTCCCAGGGCGCGAACACTGAAGCTTTCTTT.

This clonotype was counted many times. The genes are TRBV7-2 and TRBJ1-6; 7 nucleotides agree with TRBD1. After removal of 4 bases from V and 9 bases from J, the junction contained 12 bases not matched to a gene. CDR1 is SGHTA and CDR2 is FQGNSA in the germline V gene. The CDR3 is 16 residues long. The CDR3 here is CASSSSPGAGGSPLHF. The DNA for the CDR3 is TGTGCCAGCAGCTCCTCGCCGGGGGCAGGGGGTTCACCCCTCCACTTT. The variable domain in full, with the rest retrieved from reference TRBV7-2 and TRBJ1-6, is GAGVSQSPSNKVTEKGKDVELRCDPISGHTALYWYRQSLGQGLEFLIYFQGNSAPDKSGLPSDRFSAERTGGSVSTLTIQRTQQEDSAVYLCASSSSPGAGGSPLHFGNGTRLTVT.

This clonotype appeared many times. The chain recombines TRBV20-1 with TRBJ2-2, with 7 bases lining up with TRBD1. The junction had 5 bases not matched to a gene; V was cut back by 6 bases and J by 1 base. CDR3 length: 14 amino acids. CDR1 DFQATT and CDR2 SNEGSKA come from the germline V gene (reference sequence). CDR3 bases: TGCAGTGCGCAGACAGGGCAGAACACCGGGGAGCTGTTTTTT. Translation: CSAQTGQNTGELFF.

This clonotype has just a few counts. The CDR3 here is CATSSDESREWYQETQYF. DNA of the CDR3: TGTGCCACCAGCAGCGACGAATCTAGAGAGTGGTACCAAGAGACCCAGTACTTC. This sequence joins TRBV15 and TRBJ2-5, with D unresolved. This CDR3 contains 18 residues. CDR1 and CDR2 (germline): LNHNV, YYDKDF (reference sequence). V lost 3 bases to trimming and J lost 0 bases, with 20 bases between them.

This clonotype was counted many times. The chain recombines TRBV29-1 with TRBJ2-3; 7 positions match TRBD1. The germline V gene encodes CDR1 SQVTM and CDR2 ANQGSEA. J gave up 0 bases and V 7 bases, and 10 bases lay outside the gene matches. CDR3 length equals 15 residues. CDR3: CSAYLTGSSTDTQYF. The CDR3 DNA reads TGCAGCGCTTATCTGACAGGGTCTAGCACAGATACGCAGTATTTT.

This clonotype was seen at least ten times. V usage is TRBV18 and J usage is TRBJ1-5; D is unclear. CDR1 is KGHSH and CDR2 is LQKENI in the germline V gene. Deletions cut 4 bases from V and 1 base from J, with 5 bases between. The CDR3 length is 13 residues. CDR3 nucleotide sequence: TGTGCCAGCTCACTGGTCAGCAATCAGCCCCAGCATTTT. Protein sequence: CASSLVSNQPQHF.

The sample holds many counts of this clonotype. The chain carries TRBV10-3 and TRBJ1-1; D uncertain. The CDR3 runs to 13 residues. CDR1 and CDR2 from the germline V gene are ENHRY and SYGVKD. The V end lost 6 bases, the J end lost 5 bases, and 13 bases lay between the germline ends. The CDR3 DNA follows: TGTGCCATCAGCCTGCTCGGATGGACTGAAGCTTTCTTT. Encoded protein: CAISLLGWTEAFF.

There are many counts of this clonotype. This sequence joins TRBV9 and TRBJ2-2; TRBD2 is a possible D gene (6 bases). The CDR3 is made up of 14 amino acids. V was cut by 3 bases and J by 4 bases, with 10 bases left in between. In germline, CDR1 is SGDLS, CDR2 YYNGEE. In nucleotides, the CDR3 is TGTGCCAGCAGCGAACGTAGCGGCACCGGGGAGCTGTTTTTT. Translation: CASSERSGTGELFF. Filled out from reference TRBV9 and TRBJ2-2, the complete variable domain reads DSGVTQTPKHLITATGQRVTLRCSPRSGDLSVYWYQQSLDQGLQFLIQYYNGEERAKGNILERFSAQQFPDLHSELNLSSLELGDSALYFCASSERSGTGELFFGEGSRLTVL.

This clonotype was found many times. This chain joins TRBV20-1 and TRBJ2-7; 8 bases align to TRBD1. Trimming at V came to 6 bases and at J to 7 bases, leaving 14 bases not matched to a gene. This CDR3 is built from 14 residues. From germline, CDR1 is DFQATT and CDR2 SNEGSKA (reference sequence). The CDR3 DNA sequence: TGCAGTGCATACGAGGGTGCAGGGGGCCGTGAGCAGTACGTC. Protein product: CSAYEGAGGREQYV.

The chain combines TRBV7-2 with TRBJ2-7, with D possibly being TRBD2 (5 bases). CDR1 SGHTA and CDR2 FQGNSA come from the germline V gene. Trimming pared 5 bases from V and 1 base from J, leaving 18 bases between. The CDR3 loop spans 16 amino acids. The CDR3 DNA follows: TGTGCCAGCAGCAAACGAGGACTCCCTAAATCCTACGAGCAGTACTTC. Amino acids: CASSKRGLPKSYEQYF.

In this sample, this clonotype turned up many times. The rearrangement joins TRBV20-1 to TRBJ2-3; 7 nucleotides align to TRBD2. Germline trimming cut 6 bases from V and 2 bases from J; bases unmatched to any gene: 11. This CDR3 has 15 amino acids. CDR1 and CDR2 (germline): DFQATT, SNEGSKA (reference sequence). In DNA, the CDR3 is TGCAGTGCCCGAAACCTAGCGGACCTCACAGATACGCAGTATTTT. It translates to CSARNLADLTDTQYF.

This sequence joins TRBV20-1 and TRBJ1-2; D possibly corresponds to TRBD1 (5 bases). Trimming removed 5 bases from V and 4 bases from J, with 14 bases in between. Germline CDR1 reads DFQATT; CDR2 reads SNEGSKA (reference sequence). The CDR3 loop spans 13 amino acids. CDR3 in DNA: TGCAGTGCTTCCAAAGGGGAGCTCTATGGCTACACCTTC. Encoded protein: CSASKGELYGYTF.

This clonotype has ten or more counts. CDR3 DNA: TGTGCCAGCGCAAGCCGGTCCTACAATGAGCAGTTCTTC. This sequence encodes CASASRSYNEQFF. The chain is built from TRBV14 and TRBJ2-1; D not resolved. This CDR3 contains 13 residues. Germline V gene sequence: CDR1 SGHDN, CDR2 FVKESK. V was pared by 8 bases and J by 1 base, with 9 bases between. The whole variable domain, remainder taken from reference TRBV14 and TRBJ2-1, is EAGVTQFPSHSVIEKGQTVTLRCDPISGHDNLYWYRRVMGKEIKFLLHFVKESKQDESGMPNNRFLAERTGGTYSTLKVQPAELEDSGVYFCASASRSYNEQFFGPGTRLTVL.

This clonotype came up many times. The CDR3 is CSATPGKRLSLYSNQPQHF. CDR3 coding DNA: TGCAGTGCCACGCCGGGCAAGCGATTGTCCCTATATAGCAATCAGCCCCAGCATTTT. The chain combines TRBV20-1 with TRBJ1-5; D is undetermined. This CDR3 has 19 amino acids. Per germline, CDR1 DFQATT and CDR2 SNEGSKA (reference sequence). The V end lost 6 bases, the J end lost 0 bases, and 27 bases lay between the germline ends.

This clonotype turned up a few times. This chain joins TRBV5-1 and TRBJ1-1, with TRBD1 identical over 7 bases. Trimming cost V 4 bases and J 5 bases; bases outside gene matches: 5. Germline V lookup: CDR1 SGHRS, CDR2 YFSETQ. This CDR3 region has 13 residues. CDR3 region: CASSHLGQTEAFF. CDR3 bases: TGCGCCAGCAGCCACTTGGGACAGACTGAAGCTTTCTTT.

This clonotype was observed at least ten times. The CDR3 sequence is CASSLGWPGGELFF. CDR3 nucleotides: TGTGCCAGCAGCTTAGGGTGGCCGGGCGGGGAGCTGTTTTTT. This chain joins TRBV7-2 and TRBJ2-2; D is unclear. The CDR3 runs 14 residues. V lost 1 base, J lost 7 bases, and 10 bases lay in between. Germline values: CDR1 SGHTA, CDR2 FQGNSA.

To note about this clonotype: A much more abundant neighbour one base away suggests this may be a read error. The chain combines TRBV29-1 with TRBJ2-2; D is unresolved. This CDR3 has 14 amino acids. V was clipped by 5 bases and J by 5 bases, with 15 bases between them. CDR1 is SQVTM, CDR2 ANQGSEA, per germline. CDR3 residues: CSVPQSGDTGELFF. In nucleotides, the CDR3 is TGCAGCGTTCCTCAATCTGGGGATACCGGGGAGCTGTTTTTT.

This clonotype was counted many times. The rearrangement joins TRBV7-8 to TRBJ2-2; no clear D. Trimming pared 1 base from V and 2 bases from J, leaving 14 bases between. Germline V gene data show CDR1 as SGHVS and CDR2 as FQNEAQ. The length of the CDR3 is 17 residues. Written as DNA, the CDR3 is TGTGCCAGCAGCTTAGGGCGCGTGACTGTTAACACCGGGGAGCTGTTTTTT. Encoded protein: CASSLGRVTVNTGELFF. The variable domain in full, completed from reference TRBV7-8 and TRBJ2-2, reads GAGVSQSPRYKVAKRGQDVALRCDPISGHVSLFWYQQALGQGPEFLTYFQNEAQLDKSGLPSDRFFAERPEGSVSTLKIQRTQQEDSAVYLCASSLGRVTVNTGELFFGEGSRLTVL.

There are a few counts of this clonotype. In DNA form, the CDR3 reads TGTGCCAGCAGCGTAGACTCTAACTATGGCTACACCTTC. Translating gives CASSVDSNYGYTF. This chain uses TRBV9 with TRBJ1-2; D gene uncertain. With 0 bases removed from V and 0 bases from J, the gap between germline ends came to 3 bases. CDR1 SGDLS and CDR2 YYNGEE come from the germline V gene. CDR3 length: 13 amino acids.

This clonotype has ten or more counts. V gene TRBV7-2 combines with J gene TRBJ1-2, with TRBD1 as a possible D gene (6 bases). The CDR3 extends over 17 amino acids. V was pared by 5 bases and J by 4 bases, with 23 bases between. Germline V gene sequence: CDR1 SGHTA, CDR2 FQGNSA. This CDR3 is CASSPGHGGRVRYGYTF. Here the CDR3 DNA reads TGTGCCAGCAGCCCTGGTCACGGGGGCCGAGTCCGCTATGGCTACACCTTC.

This clonotype has at least ten counts. The chain combines TRBV12-3 or TRBV12-4 with TRBJ2-3; the D gene is possibly TRBD2 (6 bases). Trimming removed 6 bases at V and 4 bases at J, with 17 bases between. The CDR3 extends over 15 amino acids. The CDR3, as DNA: TGTGCCAGCAGCCCCGTCGGAGGGAGATCAGATACGCAGTATTTT. It codes for CASSPVGGRSDTQYF.